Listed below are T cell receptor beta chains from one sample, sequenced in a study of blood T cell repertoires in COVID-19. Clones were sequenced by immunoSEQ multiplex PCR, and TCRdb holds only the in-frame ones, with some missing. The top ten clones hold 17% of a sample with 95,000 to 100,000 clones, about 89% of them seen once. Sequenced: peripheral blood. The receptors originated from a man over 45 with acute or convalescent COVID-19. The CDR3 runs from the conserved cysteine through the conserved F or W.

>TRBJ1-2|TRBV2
CARATPGANYGYTF
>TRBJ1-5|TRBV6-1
CASSEGGLSNQPQHF
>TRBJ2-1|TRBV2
CASSEGGLGNEQFF
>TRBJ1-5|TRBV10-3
CAISEYSIHQPQHF
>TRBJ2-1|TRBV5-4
CASRGDTVSSYNEQFF
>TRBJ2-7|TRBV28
CASSSRQGVGGWSYEQYF
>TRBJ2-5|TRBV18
CASSPRASGERETQYF
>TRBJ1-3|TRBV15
CATSRDPISGNTIYF
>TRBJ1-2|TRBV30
CAWSLEGQGGGYTF
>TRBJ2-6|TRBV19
CASTAGSLGANVLTF
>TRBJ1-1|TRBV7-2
CASSSTGTEAFF
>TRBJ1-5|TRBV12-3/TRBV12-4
CASSLGGSQPQHF
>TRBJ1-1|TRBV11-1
CASSFGLTENTEAFF
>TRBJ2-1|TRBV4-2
CASSHGRDRGGHNEQFF
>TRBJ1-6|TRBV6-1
CASSEIDRYNSPLHF
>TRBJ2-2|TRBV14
CASSRRTGGWTGELFF
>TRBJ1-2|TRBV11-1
CASSRADSAGYTF
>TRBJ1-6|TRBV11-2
CASSRTGGNSPLHF
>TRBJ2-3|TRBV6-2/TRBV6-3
CASSLAGGDPDTQYF
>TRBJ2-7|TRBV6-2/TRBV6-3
CASSYGYRYEQYF
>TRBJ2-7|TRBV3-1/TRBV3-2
CASSQVRAGRTGKMYF
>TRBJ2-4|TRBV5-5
CASSPDRVGNIQYF